These 21 T cell receptor beta chains came from one sample sequenced in a study of blood T cell repertoires in COVID-19. TCRdb's table, derived via immunoSEQ multiplex PCR, lists solely in-frame clones and lacks some. The table includes about 250,000 clones, roughly 88% detected once. The specimen sequenced was peripheral blood. Source of these receptors: an elderly woman with COVID-19, enrolled during active disease.

Here the CDR3 DNA reads TGTGCCAGCAGCCCTCTACAAGGGGCCGGGGAGCTGTTTTTT. Protein product: CASSPLQGAGELFF. The V and J genes are TRBV3-1 (or the pseudogene TRBV3-2) and TRBJ2-2; D is possibly TRBD1 (5 bases). The V and J ends lost 4 bases and 6 bases respectively, with 12 bases between them. The CDR3 consists of 14 residues. Germline lookup yields CDR1 LGHDT and CDR2 YNNKEL (reference sequence).

The chain is built from TRBV18 and TRBJ1-4, with a possible D match to TRBD1 (6 bases). This CDR3 is built from 14 residues. V gave up 3 bases and J gave up 8 bases, with 13 bases separating them. The germline V gene has CDR1 KGHSH and CDR2 LQKENI. The DNA for the CDR3 is TGTGCCAGCTCACCGTTCGACAGGAGCGAAAAACTGTTTTTT. This sequence encodes CASSPFDRSEKLFF.

This sequence joins TRBV28 and TRBJ1-4; TRBD1 agrees at 9 bases. V trimming: 4 bases; J trimming: 8 bases; junction bases outside the gene matches: 8. The CDR3 is made up of 15 amino acids. Looked up from germline, CDR1 is MDHEN and CDR2 is SYDVKM. As DNA, the CDR3 is TGTGCCAGCAGTTCCACAGGGGGCAAAAACGAAAAACTGTTTTTT. Protein: CASSSTGGKNEKLFF. Full variable domain (remainder filled in from reference TRBV28 and TRBJ1-4): DVKVTQSSRYLVKRTGEKVFLECVQDMDHENMFWYRQDPGLGLRLIYFSYDVKMKEKGDIPEGYSVSREKKERFSLILESASTNQTSMYLCASSSTGGKNEKLFFGSGTQLSVL.

In its sample, this clone was seen a few times. The chain carries TRBV7-9 and TRBJ1-4; 7 nucleotides align to TRBD1. CDR3 size: 16 residues. Germline loops: CDR1 SEHNR, CDR2 FQNEAQ (reference sequence). V was pared by 5 bases and J by 0 bases, with 6 bases of the junction left unmatched. CDR3 coding DNA: TGTGCCAGCAGCCCTGGACAGGTACCAACTAATGAAAAACTGTTTTTT. Protein sequence: CASSPGQVPTNEKLFF.

The chain recombines TRBV7-9 with TRBJ2-7, with TRBD1 matching over 7 bases. The CDR3 runs 14 residues. Germline V gene sequence: CDR1 SEHNR, CDR2 FQNEAQ (reference sequence). Trimming cost V 2 bases and J 5 bases; bases outside gene matches: 6. The CDR3 loop reads CASSLSRQGDEQYF. The CDR3, as DNA: TGTGCCAGCAGCTTAAGTCGACAGGGCGACGAGCAGTACTTC.

Only one count was recorded for this clone. A read error may produce the germline difference seen at one junction end. The rearrangement uses TRBV7-7 and TRBJ2-5, with TRBD2 as a possible D gene (6 bases). This CDR3 has 14 amino acids. Germline lookup yields CDR1 SSHAT and CDR2 FNYEAQ (reference sequence). The CDR3 spells CASSSGLFQETQYF. CDR3 in DNA: TGTGCTAGCAGCTCGGGACTGTTCCAAGAGACCCAGTACTTC.

The chain links TRBV11-3 to TRBJ2-7; 10 nucleotides align to TRBD1. Per the germline V gene, CDR1 is SGHNT and CDR2 is YENEEA. The CDR3 is 14 amino acids. Losses at the gene ends were 3 bases for V and 3 bases for J; bases not matched to a gene: 2. The CDR3 DNA follows: TGTGCCAGCAGCTTGGGACAGGGGTTCTACGAGCAGTACTTC. Protein sequence: CASSLGQGFYEQYF.

V and J are TRBV7-8 and TRBJ2-7, with 10 bases fitting TRBD1. The V segment lost 1 base and the J segment 4 bases; nucleotides outside the gene matches: 16. The CDR3 consists of 19 residues. CDR1 and CDR2 from the germline V gene are SGHVS and FQNEAQ. The CDR3 is CASSLVLIPGQGITYEQYV. CDR3 in DNA: TGTGCCAGCAGCTTAGTTCTTATACCGGGACAGGGGATTACATACGAGCAGTACGTC.

The rearrangement joins TRBV12-3 or TRBV12-4 to TRBJ1-1, with D possibly being TRBD1 (5 bases). V was clipped by 3 bases and J by 4 bases, with 9 bases between them. The CDR3 contains 13 residues. CDR3 protein: CASSFGGGTEAFF. The CDR3 region has the DNA TGTGCCAGCAGTTTCGGGGGGGGCACTGAAGCTTTCTTT.

The chain couples TRBV11-2 to TRBJ1-2, with 8 bases lining up with TRBD1. Germline values: CDR1 SGHAT, CDR2 FQNNGV. J gave up 8 bases and V 0 bases, and 2 bases lay outside the gene matches. The CDR3 is made up of 13 amino acids. The CDR3 is CASSLDRTGGYTF. The CDR3 nucleotides read TGTGCCAGCAGCTTAGATCGGACAGGGGGCTACACCTTC.

The chain employs TRBV7-9 and TRBJ1-1; D perhaps matches TRBD1 (5 bases). This CDR3 comprises 15 residues. The germline gives CDR1 SEHNR, CDR2 FQNEAQ (reference sequence). Trimming pared 7 bases from V and 0 bases from J, leaving 15 bases between. CDR3 coding DNA: TGTGCCAGCAAAAAGGGCGGGGGACTGAACACTGAAGCTTTCTTT. Translated, it gives CASKKGGGLNTEAFF.

The V and J genes are TRBV25-1 and TRBJ1-2, with D maybe TRBD1 (6 bases). V lost 3 bases, J lost 4 bases, and 9 bases lay in between. Germline assignment: CDR1 MGHDK and CDR2 SYGVNS. The CDR3 runs 13 residues. CDR3 sequence: CASSDQGSYGYTF. The CDR3 DNA follows: TGTGCCAGCAGTGACCAGGGGTCCTATGGCTACACCTTC.

The chain has TRBV18 and TRBJ2-1, with 10 bases identical to TRBD2. The J segment lost 4 bases and the V segment lost 2 bases, leaving 5 bases of the junction unmatched. Germline V gene data show CDR1 as KGHSH and CDR2 as LQKENI. This CDR3 spans 16 amino acids. The CDR3 sequence: CASSPERGGQYNEQFF. The CDR3 nucleotides are TGTGCCAGCTCACCAGAGCGGGGGGGCCAGTACAATGAGCAGTTCTTC.

This sequence joins TRBV30 and TRBJ1-2, with D possibly being TRBD1 (6 bases). This CDR3 has 15 residues. The ends were cut back, 3 bases at V and 3 bases at J, with 17 bases in the middle. The germline CDR1 and CDR2 sequences are GTSNPN and SVGIG (reference sequence). The CDR3 nucleotides are TGTGCCTGGAGCTCGAGGGGGGGGGTCTACTATGGCTACACCTTC. It specifies CAWSSRGGVYYGYTF.

The table lists this clone with a few counts. The rearrangement joins TRBV5-1 to TRBJ2-3; 9 nucleotides agree with TRBD1. Germline values: CDR1 SGHRS, CDR2 YFSETQ. This CDR3 contains 15 residues. V trimming: 3 bases; J trimming: 2 bases; junction bases outside the gene matches: 4. Written as DNA, the CDR3 is TGCGCCAGCAGCTCGGGACAGGGCAACACAGATACGCAGTATTTT. It codes for CASSSGQGNTDTQYF.

This clone was observed once. This rearrangement joins TRBV2 to TRBJ1-5, with 9 bases aligning to TRBD1. The CDR3 runs to 14 residues. Germline trimming cut 6 bases from V and 6 bases from J; bases unmatched to any gene: 6. Germline lookup yields CDR1 SNHLY and CDR2 FYNNEI. CDR3: CASRGQGSSQPQHF. The CDR3 coding sequence is TGTGCCAGCAGGGGACAGGGAAGTAGTCAGCCCCAGCATTTT.

This sequence joins TRBV7-2 and TRBJ1-1; D not certain. This CDR3 region has 13 residues. Trimming removed 2 bases from V and 4 bases from J, with 8 bases in between. Germline V gene data show CDR1 as SGHTA and CDR2 as FQGNSA. CDR3 DNA: TGTGCCAGCAGCTTAAGTGCGGGCACTGAAGCTTTCTTT. Translated: CASSLSAGTEAFF.

The CDR3 loop reads CASTSVGLGTDTQYF. The CDR3 DNA reads TGTGCCAGCACCTCAGTGGGACTAGGAACAGATACGCAGTATTTT. This chain joins TRBV2 and TRBJ2-3; TRBD2 matches 8 bases. V gave up 7 bases and J gave up 3 bases; unmatched junction bases: 9. The germline gives CDR1 SNHLY, CDR2 FYNNEI. This CDR3 spans 15 amino acids.

V gene TRBV9 combines with J gene TRBJ1-1, with D possibly matching TRBD1 (6 bases). Germline CDR1 SGDLS, CDR2 YYNGEE. The length of the CDR3 is 14 residues. The germline V and J ends were trimmed by 4 bases and 1 base, with 11 bases remaining between them. Here the CDR3 DNA reads TGTGCCAGCAGCATATACAGGGAGAACACTGAAGCTTTCTTT. As protein: CASSIYRENTEAFF.

The chain carries TRBV5-1 and TRBJ2-4; 7 bases are a match to TRBD1. J lost 8 bases, V lost 3 bases, and 2 bases had no gene match. Per germline, CDR1 SGHRS and CDR2 YFSETQ. The CDR3 is 12 residues long. CDR3 protein: CASSSQGDIQYF. The CDR3 DNA reads TGCGCCAGCAGCTCCCAGGGGGACATTCAGTACTTC. The whole variable domain, filled in from reference TRBV5-1 and TRBJ2-4, reads KAGVTQTPRYLIKTRGQQVTLSCSPISGHRSVSWYQQTPGQGLQFLFEYFSETQRNKGNFPGRFSGRQFSNSRSEMNVSTLELGDSALYLCASSSQGDIQYFGAGTRLSVL.

This clone has only one observation. This chain uses TRBV23-1 with TRBJ2-7; D is possibly TRBD2 (6 bases). TRBV23-1 is an open reading frame, and its role is uncertain. V was cut by 3 bases and J by 4 bases, with 16 bases left in between. This CDR3 is 15 amino acids long. The CDR3 loop reads CASSHWRGHFYEQYV. The CDR3 region has the DNA TGCGCCAGCAGTCATTGGAGGGGCCACTTTTACGAGCAGTACGTC.